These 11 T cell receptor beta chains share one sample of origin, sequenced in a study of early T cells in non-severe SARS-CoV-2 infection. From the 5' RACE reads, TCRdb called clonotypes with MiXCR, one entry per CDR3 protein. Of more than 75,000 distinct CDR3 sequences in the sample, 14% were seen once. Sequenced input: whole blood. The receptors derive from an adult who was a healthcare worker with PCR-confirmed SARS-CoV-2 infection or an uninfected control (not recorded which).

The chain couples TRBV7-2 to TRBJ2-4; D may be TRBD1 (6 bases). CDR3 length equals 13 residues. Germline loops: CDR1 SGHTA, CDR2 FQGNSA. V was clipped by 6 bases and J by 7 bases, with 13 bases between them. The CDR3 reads CASRLTRGNIQYF. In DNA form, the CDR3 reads TGTGCCAGCAGGTTAACAAGGGGGAACATTCAGTACTTC.

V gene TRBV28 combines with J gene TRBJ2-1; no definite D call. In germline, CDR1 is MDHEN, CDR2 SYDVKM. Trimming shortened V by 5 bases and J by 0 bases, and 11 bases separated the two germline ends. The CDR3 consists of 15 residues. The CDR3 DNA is TGTGCCAGCAGTAAGCAGGCAATCTCCTACAATGAGCAGTTCTTC. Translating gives CASSKQAISYNEQFF.

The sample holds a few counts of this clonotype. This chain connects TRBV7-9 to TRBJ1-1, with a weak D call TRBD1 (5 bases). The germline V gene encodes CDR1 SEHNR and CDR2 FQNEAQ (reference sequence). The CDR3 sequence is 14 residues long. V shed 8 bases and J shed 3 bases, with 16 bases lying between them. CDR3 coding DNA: TGTGCCAGCTTGGCGCGTCAGGGAGACACTGAAGCTTTCTTT. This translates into CASLARQGDTEAFF.

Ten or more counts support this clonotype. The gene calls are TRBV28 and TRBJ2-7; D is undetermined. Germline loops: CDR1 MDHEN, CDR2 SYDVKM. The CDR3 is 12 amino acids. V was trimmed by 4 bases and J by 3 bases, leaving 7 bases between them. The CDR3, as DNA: TGTGCCAGCAGTTACCTCAACTACGAGCAGTACTTC. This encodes CASSYLNYEQYF. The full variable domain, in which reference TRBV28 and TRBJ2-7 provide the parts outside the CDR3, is DVKVTQSSRYLVKRTGEKVFLECVQDMDHENMFWYRQDPGLGLRLIYFSYDVKMKEKGDIPEGYSVSREKKERFSLILESASTNQTSMYLCASSYLNYEQYFGPGTRLTVT.

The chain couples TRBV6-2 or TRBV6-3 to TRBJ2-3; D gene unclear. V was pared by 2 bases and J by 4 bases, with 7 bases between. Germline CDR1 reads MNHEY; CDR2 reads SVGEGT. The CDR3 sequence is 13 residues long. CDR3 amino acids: CASSYGEPDTQYF. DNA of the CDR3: TGTGCCAGCAGTTACGGGGAACCAGATACGCAGTATTTT.

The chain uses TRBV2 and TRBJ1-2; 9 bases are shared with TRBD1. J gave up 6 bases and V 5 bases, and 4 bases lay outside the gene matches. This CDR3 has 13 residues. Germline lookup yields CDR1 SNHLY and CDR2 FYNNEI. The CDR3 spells CASSRTGENGYTF. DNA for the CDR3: TGTGCCAGCAGTCGGACAGGGGAAAATGGCTACACCTTC.

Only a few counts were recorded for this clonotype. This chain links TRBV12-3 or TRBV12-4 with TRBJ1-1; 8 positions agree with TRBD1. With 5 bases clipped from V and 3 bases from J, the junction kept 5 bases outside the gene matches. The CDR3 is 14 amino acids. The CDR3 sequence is CASSPGGRDTEAFF. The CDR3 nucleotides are TGTGCCAGCAGTCCAGGGGGCAGGGACACTGAAGCTTTCTTT.

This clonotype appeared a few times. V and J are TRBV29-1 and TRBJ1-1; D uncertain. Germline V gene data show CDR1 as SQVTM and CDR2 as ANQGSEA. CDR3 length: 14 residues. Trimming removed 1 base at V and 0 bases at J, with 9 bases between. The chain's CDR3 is CSVEASRVNTEAFF. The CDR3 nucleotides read TGCAGCGTTGAAGCCTCAAGGGTGAACACTGAAGCTTTCTTT.

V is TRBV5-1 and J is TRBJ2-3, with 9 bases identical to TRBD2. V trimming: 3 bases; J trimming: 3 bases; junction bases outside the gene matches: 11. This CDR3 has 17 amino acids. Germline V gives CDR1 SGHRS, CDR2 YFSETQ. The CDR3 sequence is CASSSEISGGRTDTQYF. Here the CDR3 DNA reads TGCGCCAGCAGCTCGGAAATTAGCGGGGGACGTACAGATACGCAGTATTTT.

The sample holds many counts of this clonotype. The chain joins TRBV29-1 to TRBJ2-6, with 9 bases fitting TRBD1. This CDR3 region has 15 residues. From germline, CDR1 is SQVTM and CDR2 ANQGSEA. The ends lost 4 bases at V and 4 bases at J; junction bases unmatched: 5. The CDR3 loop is CSVGYRGQGANVLTF. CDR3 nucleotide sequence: TGCAGCGTTGGCTACAGGGGGCAAGGGGCCAACGTCCTGACTTTC.

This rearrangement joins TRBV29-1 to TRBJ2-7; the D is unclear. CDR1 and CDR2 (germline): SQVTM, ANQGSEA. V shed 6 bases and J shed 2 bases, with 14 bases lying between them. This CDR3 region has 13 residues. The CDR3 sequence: CSVVRVGTYEQYF. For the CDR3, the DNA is TGCAGCGTAGTTCGGGTCGGAACCTACGAGCAGTACTTC.